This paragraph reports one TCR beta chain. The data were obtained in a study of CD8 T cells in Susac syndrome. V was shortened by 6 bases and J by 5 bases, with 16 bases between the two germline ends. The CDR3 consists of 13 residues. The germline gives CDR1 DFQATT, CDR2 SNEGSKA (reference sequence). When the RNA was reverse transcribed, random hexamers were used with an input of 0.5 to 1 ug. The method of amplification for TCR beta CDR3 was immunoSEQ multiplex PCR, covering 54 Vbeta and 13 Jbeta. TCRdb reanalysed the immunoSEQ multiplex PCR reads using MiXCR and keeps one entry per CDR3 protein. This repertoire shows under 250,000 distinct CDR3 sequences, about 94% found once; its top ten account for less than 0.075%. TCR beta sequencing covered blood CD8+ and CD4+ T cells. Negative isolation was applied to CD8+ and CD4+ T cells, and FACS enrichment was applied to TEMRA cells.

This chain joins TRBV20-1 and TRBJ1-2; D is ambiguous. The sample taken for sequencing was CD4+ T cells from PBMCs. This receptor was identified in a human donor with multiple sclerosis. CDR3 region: CSALGDNEYGYTF. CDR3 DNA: TGCAGTGCACTGGGAGACAACGAATATGGCTACACCTTC.